A single sample is the source of the 24 T cell receptor beta chains below, sequenced in a study of T cells in Graves' hyperthyroidism and ophthalmopathy. RNA transcripts gave rise to amplified TCR beta CDR3 regions. With the HTBI primer set, the TCR CDR3 went through a first round of RT-PCR. One entry per CDR3 protein, called by TCRdb with MiXCR from the multiplex PCR reads. The sample has hundreds of thousands of distinct CDR3 sequences; roughly 14% are singletons. The specimen was blood. The source is a woman aged 40 to 49 with Graves' ophthalmopathy.

This clonotype came up many times. The CDR3 nucleotides read TGTGCCAGCAGTGAAGCGACCGGGGGCCCAGGGGAGACCCAGTACTTC. This translates into CASSEATGGPGETQYF. This chain connects TRBV2 to TRBJ2-5; D is tentatively TRBD1 or TRBD2 (6 bases each). V was trimmed by 0 bases and J by 5 bases, leaving 16 bases between them. Germline CDR1 SNHLY, CDR2 FYNNEI. CDR3 length: 16 amino acids.

This clonotype has at least ten counts. CDR3 residues: CASSYKVGGSGNTIYF. The CDR3 DNA reads as TGTGCCAGCAGTTACAAAGTCGGGGGATCTGGAAACACCATATATTTT. The chain joins TRBV12-3 or TRBV12-4 to TRBJ1-3; possible D gene TRBD1, 5 bases. This CDR3 has 16 amino acids. Trimming removed 4 bases from V and 1 base from J, with 14 bases in between.

With respect to this clonotype: The junction departs from the called germline gene at one end, perhaps through a read error. The CDR3 loop reads CASSEWSGPSYKQYF. The DNA for the CDR3 is TGTGCCAGTAGTGAATGGTCGGGGCCATCCTACAAGCAGTACTTC. V is TRBV25-1 and J is TRBJ2-7; D may be TRBD1 or TRBD2 (5 bases each). Germline CDR1 MGHDK, CDR2 SYGVNS. This CDR3 spans 15 amino acids.

This clonotype was counted ten times or more. The rearrangement joins TRBV12-3 or TRBV12-4 to TRBJ1-1, with D unclear. Trimming stripped 2 bases from V and 4 bases from J, with 11 bases between. The CDR3 length is 14 residues. Written as DNA, the CDR3 is TGTGCCAGCAGTTTACGGCAGGTCCCCACTGAAGCTTTCTTT. Its protein product is CASSLRQVPTEAFF.

The table lists this clonotype with a few counts. The gene calls are TRBV11-2 and TRBJ2-7, with D possibly called TRBD1 or TRBD2 (5 bases each). Germline-derived CDR1 and CDR2 are SGHAT and FQNNGV. V was trimmed by 0 bases and J by 3 bases, leaving 12 bases between them. The CDR3 spans 15 residues. The CDR3 nucleotides read TGTGCCAGCAGCTTAGATGGGGACCCCAGCTACGAGCAGTACTTC. Residues: CASSLDGDPSYEQYF.

J is TRBJ2-2 and V is TRBV20-1; TRBD1 agrees at 11 bases. Germline-derived CDR1 and CDR2 are DFQATT and SNEGSKA (reference sequence). CDR3 length equals 12 residues. After removal of 6 bases from V and 6 bases from J, the junction contained 0 bases not matched to a gene. In DNA, the CDR3 is TGCAGTGCGGGACAGGGGGCCGGGGAGCTGTTTTTT. Translating gives CSAGQGAGELFF.

In this sample, this clonotype turned up many times. For the CDR3, the DNA is TGTGCCAGCAGTGAATCACCAGGGGACACCTACTCCTACGAGCAGTACTTC. Residues: CASSESPGDTYSYEQYF. The chain carries TRBV25-1 and TRBJ2-7; TRBD1 is a possible D gene (6 bases). Germline CDR1 MGHDK, CDR2 SYGVNS. The CDR3 runs 17 residues. Trimming left V 1 base short and J 0 bases short, with 16 bases between.

The rearrangement links TRBV18 to TRBJ1-1; unclear D gene. Per the germline V gene, CDR1 is KGHSH and CDR2 is LQKENI. The length of the CDR3 is 13 residues. V lost 0 bases, J lost 2 bases, and 4 bases lay in between. CDR3 amino acids: CASSPPDNTEAFF. CDR3 bases: TGTGCCAGCTCACCACCGGACAACACTGAAGCTTTCTTT.

This clonotype was recorded many times. The chain has TRBV12-3 or TRBV12-4 and TRBJ1-5; 7 bases line up with TRBD1. V lost 5 bases, J lost 2 bases, and 9 bases stayed unmatched. The CDR3 has 16 residues. The CDR3 sequence is CASSPRTGVGNQPQHF. The CDR3 DNA reads TGTGCCAGCAGTCCCAGGACAGGCGTGGGCAATCAGCCCCAGCATTTT.

This clonotype has only a few counts. The V gene is TRBV28, the J gene TRBJ1-5, with TRBD1 as a possible D gene (6 bases). Per the germline V gene, CDR1 is MDHEN and CDR2 is SYDVKM. Between the trimmed V and J ends, which lost 6 bases and 4 bases, there was a span of 13 bases. The CDR3 loop spans 14 amino acids. CDR3 bases: TGTGCCAGCAGCCAACCAGGGACAAATCAGCCCCAGCATTTT. Amino acid sequence: CASSQPGTNQPQHF. The full variable domain, rest sourced from reference TRBV28 and TRBJ1-5, is DVKVTQSSRYLVKRTGEKVFLECVQDMDHENMFWYRQDPGLGLRLIYFSYDVKMKEKGDIPEGYSVSREKKERFSLILESASTNQTSMYLCASSQPGTNQPQHFGDGTRLSIL.

The chain is built from TRBV6-1 and TRBJ1-5; D unclear. The CDR3 has 14 residues. Trimming left V 6 bases short and J 3 bases short, with 12 bases between. Germline V gene data show CDR1 as MNHNS and CDR2 as SASEGT. This CDR3 is CASSVGHVNQPQHF. As DNA, the CDR3 is TGTGCCAGCAGCGTGGGCCACGTCAATCAGCCCCAGCATTTT.

This clonotype was observed many times. V gene TRBV5-1 combines with J gene TRBJ2-7, with TRBD2 matching 11 bases. CDR1 and CDR2 (germline): SGHRS, YFSETQ. V dropped 5 bases and J dropped 4; count of bases not matched to a gene: 8. CDR3 length equals 15 residues. The CDR3 coding sequence is TGCGCCAGCAGATCCGCCGGGACTAGCGGATACGAGCAGTACTTC. Translated: CASRSAGTSGYEQYF.

The chain joins TRBV6-1 to TRBJ2-2; 8 nucleotides match TRBD2. The CDR3 has 14 amino acids. After removal of 6 bases from V and 6 bases from J, the junction contained 6 bases not matched to a gene. Germline V lookup: CDR1 MNHNS, CDR2 SASEGT. CDR3 DNA sequence: TGTGCCAGCAGCCCGGGACTAGGGGCCGGGGAGCTGTTTTTT. This codes for CASSPGLGAGELFF.

This chain joins TRBV11-1 and TRBJ2-7; 7 bases agree with TRBD2. CDR1 and CDR2 from the germline V gene are SGHAT and FQDESV (reference sequence). This CDR3 is built from 17 residues. Trimming cost V 4 bases and J 0 bases; bases outside gene matches: 12. The chain's CDR3 is CASSSRSGTVSSYEQYF. CDR3 sequence (DNA): TGTGCCAGCAGCTCTCGAAGCGGGACGGTAAGCTCCTACGAGCAGTACTTC. Variable domain in full (rest from reference TRBV11-1 and TRBJ2-7): EAEVAQSPRYKITEKSQAVAFWCDPISGHATLYWYRQILGQGPELLVQFQDESVVDDSQLPKDRFSAERLKGVDSTLKIQPAELGDSAMYLCASSSRSGTVSSYEQYFGPGTRLTVT.

The sample holds many counts of this clonotype. The chain joins TRBV5-7 to TRBJ1-5, with D possibly TRBD1 on 6 matching bases. TRBV5-7 is noted as an ORF with a role that remains uncertain. The CDR3 sequence is 19 residues long. V shed 6 bases and J shed 0 bases, with 25 bases lying between them. The CDR3 region has the DNA TGTGCCAGCAAGGGGGGTGCTGGGACCCCTGGTTATAGCAATCAGCCCCAGCATTTT. Translation gives CASKGGAGTPGYSNQPQHF.

Only a few counts were recorded for this clonotype. The rearrangement links TRBV5-1 to TRBJ1-1; tentative D call: TRBD1 (6 bases). Looked up from germline, CDR1 is SGHRS and CDR2 is YFSETQ. Trimming removed 4 bases from V and 0 bases from J, with 13 bases in between. CDR3 length equals 15 residues. The CDR3 loop is CASSETTGLNTEAFF. In DNA form, the CDR3 reads TGCGCCAGCAGCGAAACGACAGGCTTGAACACTGAAGCTTTCTTT.

This clonotype was seen a handful of times. The rearrangement links TRBV11-2 to TRBJ2-5, with 8 bases lining up with TRBD2. CDR3 length: 18 amino acids. Germline CDR1 SGHAT, CDR2 FQNNGV. Trimming cost V 3 bases and J 4 bases; bases outside gene matches: 16. The CDR3 loop is CASSFTNLGLAAGETQYF. As DNA, the CDR3 is TGTGCCAGCAGCTTCACCAACCTAGGACTAGCTGCCGGAGAGACCCAGTACTTC.

This clonotype was observed many times. The chain couples TRBV7-9 to TRBJ2-3; the D is unclear. The CDR3 spans 14 residues. Germline V CDR1 and CDR2: SEHNR, FQNEAQ (reference sequence). V was cut by 3 bases and J by 3 bases, with 10 bases left in between. CDR3 residues: CASSFPGQTDTQYF. CDR3 DNA: TGTGCCAGCAGCTTCCCTGGGCAGACAGATACGCAGTATTTT.

The sample holds many counts of this clonotype. The rearrangement joins TRBV6-1 to TRBJ1-5; TRBD1 aligns across 9 bases. The CDR3 is 16 residues long. Per germline, CDR1 MNHNS and CDR2 SASEGT. V was clipped by 7 bases and J by 4 bases; unmatched bases: 11. CDR3 nucleotide sequence: TGTGCCAGCATTCCAAGTCCCGGGACAGGGAATCAGCCCCAGCATTTT. This sequence encodes CASIPSPGTGNQPQHF.

J is TRBJ1-1 and V is TRBV5-8; D unclear. V was clipped by 10 bases and J by 2 bases, with 12 bases between them. Germline V gene sequence: CDR1 SGHTS, CDR2 YDEGEE. The length of the CDR3 is 12 residues. CDR3 region: CAGQTPNTEAFF. CDR3 in DNA: TGTGCCGGCCAGACGCCAAACACTGAAGCTTTCTTT.

There are many counts of this clonotype. The chain links TRBV28 to TRBJ1-5; no reliable D call. V was clipped by 3 bases and J by 0 bases, with 9 bases between them. The germline V gene has CDR1 MDHEN and CDR2 SYDVKM. CDR3 length: 15 amino acids. Here the CDR3 reads CASSLGVGSNQPQHF. The DNA of the CDR3 is TGTGCCAGCAGTTTGGGAGTCGGTAGCAATCAGCCCCAGCATTTT. The full variable domain, completed using reference TRBV28 and TRBJ1-5, is DVKVTQSSRYLVKRTGEKVFLECVQDMDHENMFWYRQDPGLGLRLIYFSYDVKMKEKGDIPEGYSVSREKKERFSLILESASTNQTSMYLCASSLGVGSNQPQHFGDGTRLSIL.

This clonotype was found many times. The chain is built from TRBV28 and TRBJ2-4; no firm D call. Between the trimmed V and J ends, which lost 8 bases and 4 bases, there was a span of 9 bases. Germline CDR1 and CDR2: MDHEN and SYDVKM. The CDR3 runs to 12 residues. CDR3 region: CASGVQKNIQYF. The CDR3 DNA follows: TGTGCCAGCGGGGTCCAGAAAAACATTCAGTACTTC.

This clonotype was seen at least ten times. The chain has TRBV19 and TRBJ2-7; TRBD1 or TRBD2 may be the D gene (5 bases each). The CDR3 runs 15 residues. Trimming cost V 6 bases and J 2 bases, with 17 bases left between them. Germline loops: CDR1 LNHDA, CDR2 SQIVND (reference sequence). DNA of the CDR3: TGTGCCAGTAGACCCGGGACCGGGTATGCCTACGAGCAGTACTTC. It codes for CASRPGTGYAYEQYF.

This clonotype was observed a few times. As DNA, the CDR3 is TGTGCCAGTAGTATTGGGGTTCACACCGGGGAGCTGTTTTTT. Protein sequence: CASSIGVHTGELFF. The chain carries TRBV19 and TRBJ2-2; no clear D gene. CDR3 length: 14 amino acids. Germline V gives CDR1 LNHDA, CDR2 SQIVND (reference sequence). V was trimmed by 3 bases and J by 3 bases, leaving 8 bases between them.